This TCR beta chain was identified during a study of shared clonotypes between healthy human individuals. The wider study: Ranging from 18 to 49 in age, donors were a couple of women and a few men.

Only Caucasian adults living in Nashville, Tennessee served as donors. The length of the CDR3 is 16 residues. Germline CDR1 and CDR2: SGHDT and YYEEEE. V lost 3 bases, J lost 2 bases, and 7 bases stayed unmatched. This was a deep-level run. Produced via immunoSEQ multiplex PCR; TCRdb's table is partial and in-frame only. The data show approximately 500,000 clones, around 73% seen once. The specimen was PBMCs. V gene TRBV5-6 combines with J gene TRBJ2-3; 9 positions match TRBD2. The clonotype was recovered from a woman between 40 and 50 years old in good health. Some clones in this sample may be carry-over from other donors' samples. CDR3 in DNA: TGTGCCAGCAGCTCACCTAGCGGGAAGGCCACAGATACGCAGTATTTT. Its translation is CASSSPSGKATDTQYF.